This T cell receptor (beta chain) is from a study of shared clonotypes between healthy human individuals. Profiling relied on immunoSEQ multiplex PCR, and the TCRdb table lists in-frame clones only, not all of them. The table has 2,500,000 or so clones, approximately 90% seen once; the top ten hold about 0.13%. A CD45RA+ naive subset and a CD45RA-negative memory subset were split from CD4+ cells. The germline gives CDR1 WNHNN, CDR2 SYGVQD (reference sequence). The CDR3 spans 13 residues. V was trimmed by 6 bases and J by 3 bases, leaving 12 bases between them. The origin of this receptor is a man aged 18 to 29 in good health. V is TRBV10-1 and J is TRBJ2-7; possibly TRBD1 or TRBD2 for D (5 bases each). What was sequenced was naive CD4+ T cells sorted from blood. Subset meaning: CD45RA+ positively selected. The CDR3 sequence: CASSGTDNYEQYF. The CDR3 nucleotides are TGCGCCAGCAGCGGGACGGACAACTACGAGCAGTACTTC.